The sequence of this T cell receptor beta chain was determined in a study of cytomegalovirus exposure and HLA in healthy donors. Study at large: Counted in an early data release were about 85 million unique TCRs from HLA-typed donors.

The CDR3 has 12 residues. Germline CDR1 is KGHSY and CDR2 is FQNENV. Trimming shortened V by 1 base and J by 4 bases, and 4 bases separated the two germline ends. This PCR relied on a set of 60 Vbeta primers and 13 Jbeta primers. Data came from immunoSEQ multiplex PCR; TCRdb stores just in-frame clones and leaves some out. The table records over 150,000 clones, approximately 80% of them present only once. The sample consisted of PBMCs. The receptor's source is a woman aged 40 to 50 in good health and CMV-seropositive. The J gene is TRBJ1-1, the V gene TRBV16; D gene uncertain. The CDR3 region is CASSQYTTEAFF. In DNA, the CDR3 is TGTGCCAGCAGCCAATACACCACTGAAGCTTTCTTT.